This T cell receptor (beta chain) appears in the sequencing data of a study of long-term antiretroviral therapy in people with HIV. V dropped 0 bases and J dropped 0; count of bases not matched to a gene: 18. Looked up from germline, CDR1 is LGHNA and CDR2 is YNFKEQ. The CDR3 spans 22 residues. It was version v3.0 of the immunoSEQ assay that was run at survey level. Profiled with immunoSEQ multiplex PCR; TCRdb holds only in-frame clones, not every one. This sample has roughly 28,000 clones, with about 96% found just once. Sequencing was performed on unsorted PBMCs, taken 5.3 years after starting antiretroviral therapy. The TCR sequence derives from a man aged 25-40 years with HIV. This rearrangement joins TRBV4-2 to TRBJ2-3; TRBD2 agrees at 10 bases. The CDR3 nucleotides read TGTGCCAGCAGCCAAGATTTTTTGTATTTCGGGTCTAGCGGGAGCAGCACAGATACGCAGTATTTT. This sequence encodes CASSQDFLYFGSSGSSTDTQYF.